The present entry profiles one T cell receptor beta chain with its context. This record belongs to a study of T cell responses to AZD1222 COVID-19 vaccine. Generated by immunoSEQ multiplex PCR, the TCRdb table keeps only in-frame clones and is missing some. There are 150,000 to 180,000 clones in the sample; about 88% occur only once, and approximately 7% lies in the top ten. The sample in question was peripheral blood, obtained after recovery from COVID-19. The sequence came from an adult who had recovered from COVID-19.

The CDR3, as DNA: TGTGCCAGCAGCAAGGGAAACTACGAGCAGTACTTC. It translates to CASSKGNYEQYF. The chain uses TRBV3-1 (or the pseudogene TRBV3-2) and TRBJ2-7, with D unresolved. The CDR3 runs to 12 residues. Germline V CDR1 and CDR2: LGHDT, YNNKEL (reference sequence). V shed 5 bases and J shed 3 bases, with 8 bases lying between them.